The rows below give T cell receptor beta chains drawn from one sample of a study of blood T cell repertoires in COVID-19. Sequencing was performed with immunoSEQ multiplex PCR; in TCRdb, only in-frame clones are kept and a portion is missing. The repertoire has hundreds of thousands of clones, approximately 90% of them found once; the top ten carry 1.2%. Sequenced input: PBMCs or T cells enriched from blood (not recorded which). Receptors originate from a young man who had recovered from COVID-19. The CDR3 runs from the conserved cysteine through the conserved F or W. The D gene is left open where the match is weak. Part of the rows lack a size; the others show once, few, many or a class for expanded clones.

V	J	size	D	CDR3	DNA
TRBV9	TRBJ1-3	.	TRBD1	CASSVGGTGTSSGNTIYF	TGTGCCAGCAGCGTAGGAGGGACAGGGACGAGCTCTGGAAACACCATATATTTT
TRBV11-3	TRBJ2-1	.	TRBD2	CASSPNRTSGNREQFF	TGTGCCAGCAGCCCAAACCGGACTAGCGGGAACCGTGAGCAGTTCTTC
TRBV4-3	TRBJ1-1	.	TRBD1	CASSQAAGTGHEAFF	TGCGCCAGCAGCCAAGCGGCGGGGACAGGCCATGAAGCTTTCTTT
TRBV15	TRBJ2-2	.	TRBD2	CATRGTSGNTGELFF	TGTGCCACCAGAGGGACTAGCGGGAACACCGGGGAGCTGTTTTTT
TRBV7-2	TRBJ1-2	.	TRBD1	CASSIDRGIYGYTF	TGTGCCAGCAGCATCGACAGGGGAATCTATGGCTACACCTTC
TRBV2	TRBJ1-1	.	TRBD1	CASSPRTDRAEAFF	TGTGCCAGCAGTCCCCGGACGGACAGGGCTGAAGCTTTCTTT
TRBV11-2	TRBJ1-3	once	.	CASSLAGMDGNTIYF	TGTGCCAGCAGCTTAGCAGGGATGGACGGAAACACCATATATTTT
TRBV4-3	TRBJ1-3	.	.	CASSHTQGSGNTIYF	TGCGCCAGCAGCCATACCCAGGGGTCTGGAAACACCATATATTTT
TRBV27	TRBJ2-5	.	.	CASSFHQGLGKTQYF	TGTGCCAGCAGTTTTCATCAGGGGCTAGGAAAGACCCAGTACTTC
TRBV7-6	TRBJ2-2	.	.	CASSLVLAPGELFF	TGTGCCAGCAGCTTAGTCCTAGCCCCCGGGGAGCTGTTTTTT
TRBV27	TRBJ2-5	.	TRBD2	CASSPTSGRLETQYF	TGTGCCAGCAGTCCGACTAGCGGGAGATTGGAGACCCAGTACTTC
TRBV19	TRBJ2-2	.	TRBD2	CASSIDREENTGELFF	TGTGCCAGTAGTATAGATCGGGAGGAGAACACCGGGGAGCTGTTTTTT
TRBV28	TRBJ2-7	.	TRBD2	CASSLSSGSSYEQYF	TGTGCCAGCAGTTTAAGCAGCGGGAGCTCCTACGAGCAGTACTTC
TRBV6-5	TRBJ1-2	.	.	CASSYGGAILGYTF	TGTGCCAGCAGTTACGGGGGCGCCATCCTTGGCTACACCTTC
TRBV28	TRBJ1-6	.	.	CASTSLGGGSDSPLHF	TGTGCCAGCACGTCCCTTGGGGGGGGATCGGATTCACCCCTCCACTTT
TRBV13	TRBJ2-1	.	TRBD1	CASSPRQGYNEQFF	TGTGCCAGCAGCCCAAGACAGGGCTACAATGAGCAGTTCTTC
TRBV20-1	TRBJ1-1	.	.	CSASRGGNTEAFF	TGCAGTGCTAGTCGGGGTGGTAACACTGAAGCTTTCTTT
TRBV30	TRBJ1-1	few	TRBD1	CAWSVAGTGSDTEAFF	TGTGCCTGGAGTGTCGCCGGGACAGGGTCTGACACTGAAGCTTTCTTT
TRBV5-4	TRBJ2-1	.	.	CASSLVGGLLNEQFF	TGTGCCAGCAGCTTGGTGGGGGGGCTCCTAAATGAGCAGTTCTTC
TRBV7-2	TRBJ2-7	.	.	CASSSLYEQYF	TGTGCCAGCAGCTCCTTATACGAGCAGTACTTC
TRBV6-2/TRBV6-3	TRBJ2-2	.	TRBD1	CASSLQDRSRTGELFF	TGTGCCAGCAGTTTACAGGACAGGTCCAGAACCGGGGAGCTGTTTTTT
TRBV28	TRBJ2-1	.	TRBD1	CASSLGQGARNEQFF	TGTGCCAGCAGCCTCGGACAGGGGGCGCGGAATGAGCAGTTCTTC
TRBV27	TRBJ2-1	.	TRBD2	CASSFGGFPSEQFF	TGTGCCAGCAGTTTCGGGGGGTTCCCTAGTGAGCAGTTCTTC
TRBV9	TRBJ2-5	.	TRBD1	CASSVAGTGGLQETQYF	TGTGCCAGCAGCGTAGCCGGGACAGGGGGCCTCCAAGAGACCCAGTACTTC
TRBV20-1	TRBJ1-5	.	.	CSASQPQGRQPQHF	TGCAGTGCTAGTCAACCACAGGGCCGTCAGCCCCAGCATTTT
TRBV4-1	TRBJ2-1	.	.	CASSLDRSPYNEQFF	TGCGCCAGCAGCCTCGACAGAAGTCCTTACAATGAGCAGTTCTTC